Listed below are T cell receptor beta chains from one sample, sequenced in a study of identical twins. TCRdb reanalysed the 5' RACE reads using MiXCR and keeps one entry per CDR3 protein. There are 700,000 or so distinct CDR3 sequences in the sample; 8.6% occur only once, and 0.85% to 1% lies in the top ten. These same records also appear under a second study, on yellow fever vaccine responses in identical twins.

Sequenced sample: PBMCs. These TCRs come from a woman in her late teens or twenties in good health. CDR3s include the opening cysteine and the closing phenylalanine or tryptophan. The order of the fields is D gene, J gene, clone size, V gene, CDR3 protein, CDR3 DNA. A D gene is named only where the DNA matches it firmly. Only part of the rows carry a size: once, few, many, or a class if the clone is expanded.

NA,TRBJ2-3,few,TRBV5-1,CASSLAVLIRTETDTQYF,TGCGCCAGCAGCTTGGCGGTGTTAATTCGGACAGAGACAGATACGCAGTATTTT
NA,TRBJ2-7,few,TRBV7-2,CASTLSLTPYEQYF,TGTGCCAGTACCCTTTCCCTGACACCCTACGAGCAGTACTTC
NA,TRBJ2-5,many,TRBV7-8,CASSLDSRSGTQYF,TGTGCCAGCAGCTTAGATAGCAGATCCGGGACCCAGTACTTC
NA,TRBJ2-1,few,TRBV28,CASTLSGRQGQFF,TGTGCCAGCACCCTGTCAGGGCGTCAGGGGCAGTTCTTC
NA,TRBJ1-2,NA,TRBV28,CASSLLTVGGYTF,TGTGCCAGCAGTTTATTGACAGTGGGGGGCTACACCTTC
NA,TRBJ2-7,few,TRBV7-2,CASSLSWDPSYEQYF,TGTGCCAGCAGCTTATCCTGGGACCCATCCTACGAGCAGTACTTC
NA,TRBJ1-5,many,TRBV12-3/TRBV12-4,CASSFWDQPQHF,TGTGCCAGCAGTTTCTGGGATCAGCCCCAGCATTTT
NA,TRBJ2-1,NA,TRBV7-9,CASSLPVTVNNEQFF,TGTGCCAGCAGCTTACCGGTGACAGTGAACAATGAGCAGTTCTTC
NA,TRBJ1-5,NA,TRBV4-1,CASSQVATSNQPQHF,TGCGCCAGCAGCCAAGTAGCCACAAGCAATCAGCCCCAGCATTTT
TRBD1,TRBJ2-7,few,TRBV7-9,CASSRTGSDEQYF,TGTGCCAGCAGCCGGACAGGGTCCGACGAGCAGTACTTC
TRBD2,TRBJ2-1,few,TRBV29-1,CSVDTSGRGNEQFF,TGCAGCGTTGATACTAGCGGGAGGGGTAATGAGCAGTTCTTC
NA,TRBJ1-6,NA,TRBV5-1,CASSLVGGLSNSPLHF,TGCGCCAGCAGCTTGGTTGGAGGCCTAAGTAATTCACCCCTCCACTTT
TRBD2,TRBJ2-3,few,TRBV20-1,CSASSGTSADTQYF,TGCAGTGCTTCCAGCGGGACTAGCGCAGATACGCAGTATTTT
TRBD2,TRBJ2-7,few,TRBV4-2,CASSQGLTSGRAGDEQYF,TGTGCCAGCAGCCAAGGGCTTACTAGCGGGAGGGCAGGGGACGAGCAGTACTTC
NA,TRBJ2-1,many,TRBV29-1,CSVVRRGVFGSSYNEQFF,TGCAGCGTTGTTCGGCGTGGGGTTTTTGGGAGCTCCTACAATGAGCAGTTCTTC
NA,TRBJ2-3,many,TRBV29-1,CSVFSGDPTDTQYF,TGCAGCGTCTTCTCGGGGGACCCCACAGATACGCAGTATTTT
NA,TRBJ2-1,NA,TRBV19,CASSQTAPHNEQFF,TGTGCCAGTAGTCAGACGGCCCCCCACAATGAGCAGTTCTTC
TRBD1,TRBJ2-3,NA,TRBV9,CTSSGNQGGTDTQYF,TGTACCAGCAGCGGAAACCAGGGGGGCACAGATACGCAGTATTTT
NA,TRBJ1-1,many,TRBV20-1,CSAHRTVKDLINTEAFF,TGCAGTGCTCACCGAACCGTCAAAGACCTGATCAACACTGAAGCTTTCTTT
NA,TRBJ2-1,many,TRBV12-1,CASSHGRARELGNEQFF,TGTGCCAGCAGCCACGGGCGGGCGCGGGAGTTGGGTAATGAGCAGTTCTTC
NA,TRBJ2-1,few,TRBV7-3,CASSTGRVNEQFF,TGTGCCAGCAGCACTGGGCGGGTCAATGAGCAGTTCTTC
NA,TRBJ1-6,many,TRBV11-2,CASSSRDGYLGSPLHF,TGTGCCAGCAGCTCCCGGGACGGCTACCTCGGCTCACCCCTCCACTTT
NA,TRBJ2-1,many,TRBV5-1,CASSLLGLGERTASYNEQFF,TGCGCCAGCAGCTTGCTAGGGTTGGGAGAAAGGACCGCCTCCTACAATGAGCAGTTCTTC
NA,TRBJ1-2,few,TRBV3-1,CASSQDTGGRGYTF,TGTGCCAGCAGCCAAGATACGGGGGGCCGAGGCTACACCTTC